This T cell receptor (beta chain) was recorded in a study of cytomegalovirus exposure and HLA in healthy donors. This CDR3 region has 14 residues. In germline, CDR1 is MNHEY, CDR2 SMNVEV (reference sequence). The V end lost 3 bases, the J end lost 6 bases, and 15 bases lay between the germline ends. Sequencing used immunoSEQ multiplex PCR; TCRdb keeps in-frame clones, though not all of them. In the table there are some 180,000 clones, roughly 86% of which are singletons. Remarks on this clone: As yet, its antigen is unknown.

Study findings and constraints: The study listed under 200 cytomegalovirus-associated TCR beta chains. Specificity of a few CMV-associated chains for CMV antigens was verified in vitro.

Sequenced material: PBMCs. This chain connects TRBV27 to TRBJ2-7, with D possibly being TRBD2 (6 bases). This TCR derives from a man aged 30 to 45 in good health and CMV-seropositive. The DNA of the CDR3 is TGTGCCAGCAGTTTGGAGGGGCCCCGGGGCGAGCAGTACTTC. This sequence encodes CASSLEGPRGEQYF.